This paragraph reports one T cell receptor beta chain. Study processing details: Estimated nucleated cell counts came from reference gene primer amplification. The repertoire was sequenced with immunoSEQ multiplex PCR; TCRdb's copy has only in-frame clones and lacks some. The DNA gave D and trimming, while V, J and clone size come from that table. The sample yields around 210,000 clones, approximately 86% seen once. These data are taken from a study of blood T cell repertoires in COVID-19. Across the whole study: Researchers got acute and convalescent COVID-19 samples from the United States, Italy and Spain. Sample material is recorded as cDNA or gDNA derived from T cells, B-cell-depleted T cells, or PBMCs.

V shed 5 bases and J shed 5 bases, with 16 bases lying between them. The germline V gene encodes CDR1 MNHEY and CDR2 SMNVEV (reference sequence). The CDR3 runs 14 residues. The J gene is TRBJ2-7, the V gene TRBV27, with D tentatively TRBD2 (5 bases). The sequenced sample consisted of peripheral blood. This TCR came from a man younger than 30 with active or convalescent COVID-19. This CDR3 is CASSPTLTRDEQYF. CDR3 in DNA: TGTGCCAGCAGTCCCACGCTAACTAGAGACGAGCAGTACTTC.